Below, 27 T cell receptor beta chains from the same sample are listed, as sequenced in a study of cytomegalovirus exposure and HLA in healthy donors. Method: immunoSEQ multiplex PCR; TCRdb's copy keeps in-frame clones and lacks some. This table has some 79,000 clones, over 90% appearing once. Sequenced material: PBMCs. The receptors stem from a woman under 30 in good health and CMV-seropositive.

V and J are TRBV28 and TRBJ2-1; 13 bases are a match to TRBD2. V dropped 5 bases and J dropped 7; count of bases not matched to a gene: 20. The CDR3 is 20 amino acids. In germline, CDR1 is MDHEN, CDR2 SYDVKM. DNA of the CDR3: TGTGCCAGCAGTCAAATACCGGGGACTAGCGGGACAGGGGTGGTAAATGAGCAGTTCTTC. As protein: CASSQIPGTSGTGVVNEQFF.

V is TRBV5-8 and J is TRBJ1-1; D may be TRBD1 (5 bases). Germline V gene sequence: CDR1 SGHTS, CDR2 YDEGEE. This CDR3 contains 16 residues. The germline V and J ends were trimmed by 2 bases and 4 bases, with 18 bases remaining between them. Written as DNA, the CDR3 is TGTGCCAGCAGCTTATCTACGGGCGGGGCTTTCACTGAAGCTTTCTTT. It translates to CASSLSTGGAFTEAFF.

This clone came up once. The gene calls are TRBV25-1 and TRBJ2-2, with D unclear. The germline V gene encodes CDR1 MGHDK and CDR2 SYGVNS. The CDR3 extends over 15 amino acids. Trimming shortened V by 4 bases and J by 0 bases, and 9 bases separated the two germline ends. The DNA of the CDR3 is TGTGCCAGCAGTGGGGCTCTGGCGAACACCGGGGAGCTGTTTTTT. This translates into CASSGALANTGELFF.

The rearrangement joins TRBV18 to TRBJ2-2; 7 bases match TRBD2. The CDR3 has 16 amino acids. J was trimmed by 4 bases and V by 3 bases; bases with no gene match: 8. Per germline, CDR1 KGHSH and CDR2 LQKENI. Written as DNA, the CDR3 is TGTGCCAGCTCACCTGGATCGGGGGGAATCACCGGGGAGCTGTTTTTT. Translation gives CASSPGSGGITGELFF.

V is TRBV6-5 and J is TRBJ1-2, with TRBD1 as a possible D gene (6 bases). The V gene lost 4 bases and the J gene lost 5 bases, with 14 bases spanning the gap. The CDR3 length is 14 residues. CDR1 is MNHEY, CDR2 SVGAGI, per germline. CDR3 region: CASSLGGTIYGYTF. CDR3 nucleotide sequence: TGTGCCAGCAGTTTAGGGGGTACGATATATGGCTACACCTTC.

The CDR3 nucleotides read TGCGCCAGCAATAGCGGGGGGGCCTACAATGAGCAGTTCTTC. This translates into CASNSGGAYNEQFF. The chain combines TRBV5-1 with TRBJ2-1; 11 nucleotides align to TRBD2. The CDR3 length is 14 residues. The V segment lost 6 bases and the J segment 2 bases; nucleotides outside the gene matches: 1. Germline CDR1 is SGHRS and CDR2 is YFSETQ.

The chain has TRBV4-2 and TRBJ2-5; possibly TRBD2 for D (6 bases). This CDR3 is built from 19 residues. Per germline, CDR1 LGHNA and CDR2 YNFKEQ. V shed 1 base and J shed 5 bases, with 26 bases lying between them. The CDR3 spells CASSQGGRGGTRPWETQYF. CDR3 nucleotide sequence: TGTGCCAGCAGCCAAGGCGGGCGGGGCGGGACCCGGCCGTGGGAGACCCAGTACTTC.

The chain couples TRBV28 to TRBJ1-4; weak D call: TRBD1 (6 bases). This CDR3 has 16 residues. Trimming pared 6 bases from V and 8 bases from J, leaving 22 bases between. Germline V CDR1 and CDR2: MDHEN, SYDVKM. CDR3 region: CASSSPYRDELEKLFF. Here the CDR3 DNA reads TGTGCCAGCAGCTCCCCCTACAGGGATGAGTTGGAAAAACTGTTTTTT.

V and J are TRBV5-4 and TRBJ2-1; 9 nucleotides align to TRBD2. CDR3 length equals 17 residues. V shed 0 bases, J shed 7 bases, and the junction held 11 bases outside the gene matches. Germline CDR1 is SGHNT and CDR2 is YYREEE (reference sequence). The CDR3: CASSLVGQASGVNEQFF. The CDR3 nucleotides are TGTGCCAGCAGCTTGGTTGGACAGGCTAGCGGGGTGAATGAGCAGTTCTTC.

CDR3 in DNA: TGTGCCAGCAGCAATAGCGGGAGGGACACAGATACGCAGTATTTT. Encoded protein: CASSNSGRDTDTQYF. This sequence joins TRBV11-2 and TRBJ2-3; 11 positions match TRBD2. Per germline, CDR1 SGHAT and CDR2 FQNNGV. Trimming cost V 5 bases and J 2 bases; bases outside gene matches: 3. CDR3 length: 15 amino acids.

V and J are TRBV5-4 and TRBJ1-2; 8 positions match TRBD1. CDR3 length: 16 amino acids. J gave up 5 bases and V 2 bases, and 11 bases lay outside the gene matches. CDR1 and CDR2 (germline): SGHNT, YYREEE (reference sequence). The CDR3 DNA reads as TGTGCCAGCAGCTTAGACAGGGGCTCGGGGTATTATGGCTACACCTTC. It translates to CASSLDRGSGYYGYTF.

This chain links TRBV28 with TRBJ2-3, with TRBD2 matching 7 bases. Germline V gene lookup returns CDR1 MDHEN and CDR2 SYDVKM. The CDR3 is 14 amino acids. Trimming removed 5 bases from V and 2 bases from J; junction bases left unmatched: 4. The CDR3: CASSPGTNTDTQYF. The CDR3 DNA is TGTGCCAGCAGTCCCGGGACTAACACAGATACGCAGTATTTT.

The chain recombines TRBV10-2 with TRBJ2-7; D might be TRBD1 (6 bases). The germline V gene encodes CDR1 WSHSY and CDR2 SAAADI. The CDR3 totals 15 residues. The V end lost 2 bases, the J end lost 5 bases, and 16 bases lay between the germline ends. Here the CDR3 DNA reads TGCGCCAGCAGTGAGCCGACAGGTCTTCCCAACGAGCAGTACTTC. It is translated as CASSEPTGLPNEQYF.

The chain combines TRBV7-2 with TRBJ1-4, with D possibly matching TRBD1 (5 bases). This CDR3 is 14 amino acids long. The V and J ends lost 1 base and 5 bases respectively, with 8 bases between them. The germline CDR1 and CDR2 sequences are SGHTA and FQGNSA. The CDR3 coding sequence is TGTGCCAGCAGCTTAGGTCAGGGAAATGAAAAACTGTTTTTT. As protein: CASSLGQGNEKLFF.

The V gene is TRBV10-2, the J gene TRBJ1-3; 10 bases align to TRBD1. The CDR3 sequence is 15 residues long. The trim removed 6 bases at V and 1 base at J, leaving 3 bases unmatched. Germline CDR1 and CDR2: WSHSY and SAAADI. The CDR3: CASSTGQGSGNTIYF. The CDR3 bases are TGCGCCAGCAGCACGGGACAGGGGTCTGGAAACACCATATATTTT.

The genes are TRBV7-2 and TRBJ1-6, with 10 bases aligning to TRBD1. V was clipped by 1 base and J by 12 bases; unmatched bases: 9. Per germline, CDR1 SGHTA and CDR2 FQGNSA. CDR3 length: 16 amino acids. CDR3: CASSLGLGQGILPLHF. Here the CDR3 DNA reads TGTGCCAGCAGCTTAGGCCTGGGACAGGGGATTTTACCCCTCCACTTT.

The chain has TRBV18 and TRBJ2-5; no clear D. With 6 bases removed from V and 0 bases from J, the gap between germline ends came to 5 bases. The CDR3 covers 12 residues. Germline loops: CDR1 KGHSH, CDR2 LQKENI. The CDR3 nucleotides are TGTGCCAGCTCGGGCGACCAAGAGACCCAGTACTTC. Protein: CASSGDQETQYF.

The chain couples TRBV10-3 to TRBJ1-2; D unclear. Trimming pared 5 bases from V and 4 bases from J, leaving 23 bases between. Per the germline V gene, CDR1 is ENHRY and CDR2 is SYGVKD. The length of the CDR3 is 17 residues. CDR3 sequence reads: CAISSPTERSRGYGYTF. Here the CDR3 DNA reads TGTGCCATCAGTAGCCCCACCGAGCGGTCACGGGGCTATGGCTACACCTTC.

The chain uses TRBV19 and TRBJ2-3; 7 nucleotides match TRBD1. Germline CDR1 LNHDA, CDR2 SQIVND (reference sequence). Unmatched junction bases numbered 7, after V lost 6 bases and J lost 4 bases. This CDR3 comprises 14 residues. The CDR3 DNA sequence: TGTGCCAGTAGCCGTCGACAGGGATCAGATACGCAGTATTTT. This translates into CASSRRQGSDTQYF.

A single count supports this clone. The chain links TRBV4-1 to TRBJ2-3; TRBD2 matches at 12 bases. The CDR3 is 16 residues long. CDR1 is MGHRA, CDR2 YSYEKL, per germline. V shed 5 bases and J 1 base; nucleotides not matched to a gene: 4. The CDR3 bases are TGCGCCAGCAGCGCAAGACTAGCGGGAGGCACAGATACGCAGTATTTT. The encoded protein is CASSARLAGGTDTQYF.

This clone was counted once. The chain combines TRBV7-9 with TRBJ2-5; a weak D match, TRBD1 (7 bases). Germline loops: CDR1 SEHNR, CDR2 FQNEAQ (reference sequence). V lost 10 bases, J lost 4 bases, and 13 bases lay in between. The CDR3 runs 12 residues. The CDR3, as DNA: TGTGCCACCACGGGGGACAGAGAGACCCAGTACTTC. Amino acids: CATTGDRETQYF.

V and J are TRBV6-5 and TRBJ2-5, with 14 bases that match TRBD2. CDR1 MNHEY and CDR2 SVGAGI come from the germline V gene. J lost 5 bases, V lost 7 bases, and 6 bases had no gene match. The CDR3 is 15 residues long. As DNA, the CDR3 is TGTGCCAGCACCCTACGGACTAGCGGGGGGGAGACCCAGTACTTC. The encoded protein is CASTLRTSGGETQYF.

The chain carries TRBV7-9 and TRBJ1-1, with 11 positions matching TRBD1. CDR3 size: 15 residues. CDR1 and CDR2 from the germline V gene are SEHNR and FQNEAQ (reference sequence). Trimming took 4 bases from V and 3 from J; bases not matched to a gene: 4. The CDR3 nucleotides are TGTGCCAGCAGCTCCGGGACAGGGGGGTACACTGAAGCTTTCTTT. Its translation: CASSSGTGGYTEAFF.

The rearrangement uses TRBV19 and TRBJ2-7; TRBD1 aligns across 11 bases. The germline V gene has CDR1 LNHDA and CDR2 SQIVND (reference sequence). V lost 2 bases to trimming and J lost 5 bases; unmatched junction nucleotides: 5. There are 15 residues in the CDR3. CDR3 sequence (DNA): TGTGCCAGTAGTATACCGGACAGGGGGCAACACGAGCAGTACTTC. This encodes CASSIPDRGQHEQYF.

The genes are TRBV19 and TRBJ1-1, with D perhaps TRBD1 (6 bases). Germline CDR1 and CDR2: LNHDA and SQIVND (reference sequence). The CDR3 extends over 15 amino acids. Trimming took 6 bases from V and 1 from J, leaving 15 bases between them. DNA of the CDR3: TGTGCCAGTAGCGGTAGGACAGCAGCGAACACTGAAGCTTTCTTT. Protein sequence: CASSGRTAANTEAFF. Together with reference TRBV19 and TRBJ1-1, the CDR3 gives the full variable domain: DGGITQSPKYLFRKEGQNVTLSCEQNLNHDAMYWYRQDPGQGLRLIYYSQIVNDFQKGDIAEGYSVSREKKESFPLTVTSAQKNPTAFYLCASSGRTAANTEAFFGQGTRLTVV.

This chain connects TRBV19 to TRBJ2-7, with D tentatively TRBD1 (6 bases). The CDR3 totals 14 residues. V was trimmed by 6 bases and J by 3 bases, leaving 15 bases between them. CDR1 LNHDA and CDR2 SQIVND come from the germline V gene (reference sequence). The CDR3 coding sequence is TGTGCCAGTAGAGGGTCGAGCAGGGGCTACGAGCAGTACTTC. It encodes CASRGSSRGYEQYF.

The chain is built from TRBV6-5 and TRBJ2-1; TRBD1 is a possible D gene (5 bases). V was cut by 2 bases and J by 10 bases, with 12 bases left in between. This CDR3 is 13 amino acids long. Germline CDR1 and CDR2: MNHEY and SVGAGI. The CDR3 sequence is CASSYGAYGEQFF. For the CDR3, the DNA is TGTGCCAGCAGTTACGGGGCCTACGGAGAGCAGTTCTTC.